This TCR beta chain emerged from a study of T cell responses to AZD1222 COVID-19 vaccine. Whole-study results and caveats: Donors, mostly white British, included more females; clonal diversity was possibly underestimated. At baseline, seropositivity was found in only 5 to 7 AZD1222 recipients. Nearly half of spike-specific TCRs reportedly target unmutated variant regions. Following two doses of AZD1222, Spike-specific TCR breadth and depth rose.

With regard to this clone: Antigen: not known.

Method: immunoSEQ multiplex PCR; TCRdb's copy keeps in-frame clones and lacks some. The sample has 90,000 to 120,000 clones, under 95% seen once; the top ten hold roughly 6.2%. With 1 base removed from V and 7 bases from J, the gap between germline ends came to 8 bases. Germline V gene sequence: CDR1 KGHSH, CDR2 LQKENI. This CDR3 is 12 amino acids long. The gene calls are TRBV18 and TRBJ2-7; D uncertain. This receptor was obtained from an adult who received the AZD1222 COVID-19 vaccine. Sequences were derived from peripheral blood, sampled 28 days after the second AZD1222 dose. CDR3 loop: CASSPLEGEQYF. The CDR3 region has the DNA TGTGCCAGCTCACCACTAGAAGGGGAGCAGTACTTC.